This is a list of T cell receptor beta chains from one sample in a study of blood T cell repertoires in COVID-19. Clones were read by immunoSEQ multiplex PCR, and TCRdb kept only the in-frame ones, dropping some. The sample consists of roughly 160,000 clones, about 80% of them appearing once. The sample was PBMCs or T cells enriched from blood (not recorded which). Receptors originate from a woman in her 70s in a cohort exposed to, infected with or recovered from COVID-19 (not recorded which). Each CDR3 is given with its conserved first and last residue. D genes are given only for firm matches.

V gene	D gene	J gene	CDR3 protein
TRBV27	TRBD2	TRBJ2-1	CASSFQRESSYNEQFF
TRBV5-1	TRBD2	TRBJ2-1	CASSYSSGVGEQFF
TRBV9	NA	TRBJ2-2	CASSVVFAGELFF
TRBV28	NA	TRBJ2-7	CASSLDVVGPTISYEQYF
TRBV28	NA	TRBJ1-1	CASKGLWGRYTEAFF
TRBV10-3	TRBD1	TRBJ1-5	CAISPTGYDNQPQHF
TRBV10-3	TRBD2	TRBJ2-5	CAISDQAGGSETQYF
TRBV28	TRBD2	TRBJ2-7	CASSSHSGLAGEQYF
TRBV7-2	TRBD1	TRBJ2-7	CASRDRVEYEQYF
TRBV11-3	NA	TRBJ1-1	CASSLYGGATEAFF
TRBV2	TRBD1	TRBJ1-5	CASSLSGTGYNQPQHF
TRBV11-1	TRBD1	TRBJ1-6	CASSFGTGDNSPLHF
TRBV7-8	TRBD2	TRBJ2-1	CASSSRGTSGISNEQFF
TRBV11-3	NA	TRBJ2-2	CASSSILPNTGELFF
TRBV9	TRBD1	TRBJ1-6	CASSVGTGGSSPLHF
TRBV9	NA	TRBJ2-7	CASSPQTSPSYEQYF
TRBV12-3/TRBV12-4	NA	TRBJ2-7	CASSTTGDEQYF
TRBV11-1	NA	TRBJ1-2	CASSFAPTGYGYTF
TRBV11-3	NA	TRBJ2-1	CASSMRGYNNEQFF
TRBV18	NA	TRBJ1-6	CASSPGRRGTYNSPLHF
TRBV5-1	TRBD1	TRBJ1-5	CASSLGDREDQPQHF
TRBV19	TRBD2	TRBJ2-1	CASSMARTSRNYNEQFF
TRBV27	NA	TRBJ2-3	CASTTGQGLFDTQYF
TRBV12-3/TRBV12-4	NA	TRBJ1-1	CASSLGSNTEAFF
TRBV2	TRBD2	TRBJ2-3	CASKLNYGGGTDTQYF
TRBV7-8	TRBD2	TRBJ2-7	CASSLEAGDYEQYF
TRBV19	NA	TRBJ2-1	CASSIPHGGLGNEQFF